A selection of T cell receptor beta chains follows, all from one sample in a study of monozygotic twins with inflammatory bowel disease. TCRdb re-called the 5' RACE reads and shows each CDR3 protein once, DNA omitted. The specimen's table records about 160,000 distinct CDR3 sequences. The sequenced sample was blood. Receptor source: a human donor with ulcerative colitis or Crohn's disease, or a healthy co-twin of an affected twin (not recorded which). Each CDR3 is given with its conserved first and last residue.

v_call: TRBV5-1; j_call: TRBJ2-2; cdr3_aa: CASSLGQVNTGELFF
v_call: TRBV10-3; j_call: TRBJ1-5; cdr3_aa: CAISNTGQGSQPQHF
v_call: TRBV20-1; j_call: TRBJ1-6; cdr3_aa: CSARETGRSPLHF
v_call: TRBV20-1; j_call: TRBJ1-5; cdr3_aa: CSALPGGLYSNQPQHF
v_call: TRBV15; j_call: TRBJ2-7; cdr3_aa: CATRDARSSYEQYF
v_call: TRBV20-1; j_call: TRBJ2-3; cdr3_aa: CSAPGQISTDTQYF
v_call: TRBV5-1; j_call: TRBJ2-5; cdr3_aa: CASRRLGQQTQETQYF
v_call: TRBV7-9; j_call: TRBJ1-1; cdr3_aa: CASSLGLVNTEAFF
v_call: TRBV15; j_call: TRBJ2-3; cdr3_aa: CATSRAGNTDTQYF
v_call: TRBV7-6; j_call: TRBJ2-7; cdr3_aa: CASSSGGGHSYEQYF
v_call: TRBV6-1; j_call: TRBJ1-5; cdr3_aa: CASRPRGSDQPQHF
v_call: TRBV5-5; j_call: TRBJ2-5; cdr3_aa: CASSLAAGWDVGETQYF
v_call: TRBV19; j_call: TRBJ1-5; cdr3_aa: CAGGGQGRQPQHF
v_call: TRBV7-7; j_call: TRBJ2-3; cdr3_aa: CASSLGGLDTQYF
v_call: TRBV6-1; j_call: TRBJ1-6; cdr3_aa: CASSAGVAYNSPLHF
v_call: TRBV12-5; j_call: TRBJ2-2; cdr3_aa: CASGLSNGELFF
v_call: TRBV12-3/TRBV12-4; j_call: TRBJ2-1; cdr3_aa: CASTLGGLDRNEQFF
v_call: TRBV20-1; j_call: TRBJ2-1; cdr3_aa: CSASGSGSYNEQFF
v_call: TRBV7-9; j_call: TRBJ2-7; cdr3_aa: CAGRTSGKGEQYF
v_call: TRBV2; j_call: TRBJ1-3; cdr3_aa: CASGGQGGNTIYF
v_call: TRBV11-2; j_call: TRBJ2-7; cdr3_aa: CASSLVSRGGNEQYF
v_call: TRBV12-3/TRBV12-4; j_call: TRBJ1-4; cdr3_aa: CASTSRQGREKLFF
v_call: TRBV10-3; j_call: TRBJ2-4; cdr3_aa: CAISEGTGLIKNIQYF
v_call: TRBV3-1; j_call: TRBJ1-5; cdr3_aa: CASSLGTASEPQHF
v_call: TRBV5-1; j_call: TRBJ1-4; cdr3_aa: CASRQTRTESNEKLFF
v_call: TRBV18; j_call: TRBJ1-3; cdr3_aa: CASSPLDRGTGNTIYF
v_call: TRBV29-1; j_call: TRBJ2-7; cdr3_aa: CSVEDWDRGNEQYF
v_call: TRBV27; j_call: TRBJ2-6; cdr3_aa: CASSFRAGVSGANVLTF
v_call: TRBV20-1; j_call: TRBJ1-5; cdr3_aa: CSARVAGSQPQHF
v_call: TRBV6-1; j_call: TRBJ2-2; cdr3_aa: CATGAGGGELFF
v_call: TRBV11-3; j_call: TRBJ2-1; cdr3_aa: CASSLGNVVGNEQFF
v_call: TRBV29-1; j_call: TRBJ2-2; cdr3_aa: CSVIGQGLSGELFF
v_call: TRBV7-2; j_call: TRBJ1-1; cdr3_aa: CASSQYYAAFF
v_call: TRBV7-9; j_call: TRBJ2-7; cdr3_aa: CASSLRDRVGYEQYF
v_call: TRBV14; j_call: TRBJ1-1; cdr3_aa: CASSQDGPGRYRNTEAFF
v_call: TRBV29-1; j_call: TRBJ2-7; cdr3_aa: CSVGFTSGTRGFGQYF
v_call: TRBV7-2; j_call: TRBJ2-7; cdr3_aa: CASSPSSGGPYEQYF
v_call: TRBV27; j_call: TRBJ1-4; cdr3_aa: CASSLNPSEKLFF
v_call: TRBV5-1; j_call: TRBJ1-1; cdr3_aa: CASSLEQGSEAFF
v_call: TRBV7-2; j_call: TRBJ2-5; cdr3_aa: CASSSGTSRQETQYF
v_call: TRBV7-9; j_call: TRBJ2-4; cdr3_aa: CASSLAGADKNIQYF
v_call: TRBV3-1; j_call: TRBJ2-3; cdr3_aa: CAGSLVGWPKDTQYF
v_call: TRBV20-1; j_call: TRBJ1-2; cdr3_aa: CNAGQGSYGYTF
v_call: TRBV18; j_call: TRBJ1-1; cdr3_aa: CASSVLSPGNTEAFF
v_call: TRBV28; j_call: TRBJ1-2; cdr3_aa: CASSLPGRSGGYTF
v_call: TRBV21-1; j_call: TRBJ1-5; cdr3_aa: CASREGAGQPQHF
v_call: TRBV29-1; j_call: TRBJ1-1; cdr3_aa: CSVGVGGTEAFF
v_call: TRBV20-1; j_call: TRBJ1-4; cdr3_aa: CSARDQRGEKLFF
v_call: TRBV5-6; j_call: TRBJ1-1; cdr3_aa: CASSFRTGVNTEAFF
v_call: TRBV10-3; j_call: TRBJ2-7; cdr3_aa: CAIRARGGRSDEQYF
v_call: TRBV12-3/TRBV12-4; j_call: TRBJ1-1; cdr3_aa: CASSVGVSNTEAFF
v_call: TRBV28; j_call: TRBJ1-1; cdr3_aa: CASRRTGGKAFF
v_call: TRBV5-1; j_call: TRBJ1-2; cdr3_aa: CASSMTGGDYGYTF
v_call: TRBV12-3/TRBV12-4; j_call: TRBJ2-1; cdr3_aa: CASSLARSRYNEQFF